This T cell receptor (beta chain) was retrieved from a study of blood T cell repertoires in COVID-19. V lost 5 bases and J lost 2, with 10 bases in between. Germline V gene data show CDR1 as SGHRS and CDR2 as YFSETQ. The length of the CDR3 is 13 residues. TCRdb keeps only in-frame clones here, not all; method: immunoSEQ multiplex PCR. The sample comprises about 170,000 clones, roughly 86% of which are singletons, and under 3.5% rests with the top ten. The source of this sequence is a man between 65 and 85 years old with acute or convalescent COVID-19. The sample comprised peripheral blood. The V call is TRBV5-1, the J call TRBJ1-2, with D maybe TRBD1 (5 bases). The CDR3 bases are TGCGCCAGCAGTCCGACAGTCAACTATGGCTACACCTTC. This sequence encodes CASSPTVNYGYTF.